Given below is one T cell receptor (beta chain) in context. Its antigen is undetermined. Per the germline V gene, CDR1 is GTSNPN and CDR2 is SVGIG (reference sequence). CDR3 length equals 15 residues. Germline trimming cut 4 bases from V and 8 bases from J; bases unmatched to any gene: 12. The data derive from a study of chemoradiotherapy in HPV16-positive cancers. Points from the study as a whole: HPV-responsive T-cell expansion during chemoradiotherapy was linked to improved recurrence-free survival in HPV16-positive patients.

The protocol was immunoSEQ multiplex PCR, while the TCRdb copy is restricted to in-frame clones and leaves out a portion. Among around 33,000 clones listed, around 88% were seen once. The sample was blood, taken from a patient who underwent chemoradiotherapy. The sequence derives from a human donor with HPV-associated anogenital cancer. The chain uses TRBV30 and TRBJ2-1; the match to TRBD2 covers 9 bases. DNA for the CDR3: TGTGCCTGGACCTTAGGAGCGGGGGGTACCGATGAGCAGTTCTTC. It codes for CAWTLGAGGTDEQFF. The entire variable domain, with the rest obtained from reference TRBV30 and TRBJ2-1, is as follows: SQTIHQWPATLVQPVGSPLSLECTVEGTSNPNLYWYRQAAGRGLQLLFYSVGIGQISSEVPQNLSASRPQDRQFILSSKKLLLSDSGFYLCAWTLGAGGTDEQFFGPGTRLTVL.